A selection of T cell receptor beta chains follows, all from one sample in a study of T cells in tumors after PD-1 blockade. The method was immunoSEQ multiplex PCR; TCRdb's version includes in-frame clones alone and lacks a portion of them. The top ten hold 4% to 5% of the sample, which has just under 65,000 clones, less than 85% seen once. The starting material was PBMCs, obtained after anti-PD-1 treatment. These receptors came from a human donor with basal cell carcinoma. Both conserved end residues are part of each CDR3. A D gene is named only where the DNA matches it firmly.

TRBD2	TRBJ2-3	TRBV6-5	CASRQRGAHTDTQYF
NA	TRBJ2-7	TRBV7-2	CASSLDGTYEQYF
TRBD1	TRBJ2-7	TRBV5-1	CASSQGGTGGEQYF
TRBD1	TRBJ2-6	TRBV19	CASSIARRGTGSSGANVLTF
NA	TRBJ2-1	TRBV2	CASSDQVNEQFF
NA	TRBJ1-2	TRBV15	CATSREGPWKIEGPKDQYTF
TRBD1	TRBJ1-1	TRBV3-1/TRBV3-2	CASSPRTGGTEAFF
NA	TRBJ2-7	TRBV30	CAWSVQVHEQYF
TRBD1	TRBJ2-2	TRBV7-9	CASSSRSGQANTGELFF
NA	TRBJ1-2	TRBV29-1	CSAFRGGNYGYTF
TRBD2	TRBJ2-1	TRBV4-2	CASSQDETSGGRGNEQFF
NA	TRBJ1-1	TRBV11-3	CASSGTPEGEAFF
TRBD2	TRBJ2-3	TRBV28	CASSFNGAGVWTDTQYF
NA	TRBJ2-7	TRBV5-6	CASSLRDTSYEQYF
NA	TRBJ1-2	TRBV9	CASSVDRDGYTF
TRBD1	TRBJ1-4	TRBV10-3	CATGQAATNEKLFF
NA	TRBJ1-2	TRBV12-3/TRBV12-4	CASSFSQGSGYTF
NA	TRBJ2-1	TRBV27	CASSSSMDEQFF
NA	TRBJ1-6	TRBV6-5	CASSYRGNNSPLHF
NA	TRBJ2-3	TRBV7-8	CASSQGGDTQYF
NA	TRBJ2-3	TRBV30	CAWSATTSTDTQYF
NA	TRBJ2-1	TRBV19	CASSRGTFNEQFF
NA	TRBJ1-5	TRBV28	CASILAGGLDQPQHF
NA	TRBJ1-4	TRBV30	CAWKEGRGREKLFF